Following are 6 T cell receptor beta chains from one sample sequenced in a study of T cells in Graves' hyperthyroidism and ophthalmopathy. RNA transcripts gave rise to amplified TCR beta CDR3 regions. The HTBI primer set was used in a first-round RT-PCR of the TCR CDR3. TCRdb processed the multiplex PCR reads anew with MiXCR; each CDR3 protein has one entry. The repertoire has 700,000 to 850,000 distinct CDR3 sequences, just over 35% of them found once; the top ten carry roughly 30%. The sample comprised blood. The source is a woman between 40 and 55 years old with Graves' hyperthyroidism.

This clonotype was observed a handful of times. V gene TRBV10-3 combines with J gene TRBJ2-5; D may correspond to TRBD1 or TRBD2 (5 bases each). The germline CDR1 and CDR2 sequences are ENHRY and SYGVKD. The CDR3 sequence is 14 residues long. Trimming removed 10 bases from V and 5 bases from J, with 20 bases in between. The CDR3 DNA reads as TGTGCCAACCCACGGGGCCACCACGTGGAGACCCAGTACTTC. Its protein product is CANPRGHHVETQYF.

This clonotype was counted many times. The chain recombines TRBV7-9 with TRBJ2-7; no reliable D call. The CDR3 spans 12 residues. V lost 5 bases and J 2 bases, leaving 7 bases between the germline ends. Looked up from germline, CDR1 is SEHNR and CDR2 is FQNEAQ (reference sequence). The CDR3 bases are TGTGCCAGCAGCCTCGAGACCTACGAGCAGTACTTC. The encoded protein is CASSLETYEQYF.

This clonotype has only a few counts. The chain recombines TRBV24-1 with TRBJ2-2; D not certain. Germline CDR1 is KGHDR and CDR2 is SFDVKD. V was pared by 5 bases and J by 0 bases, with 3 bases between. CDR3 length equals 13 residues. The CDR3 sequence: CATSGTNTGELFF. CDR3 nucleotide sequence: TGTGCCACCAGTGGCACGAACACCGGGGAGCTGTTTTTT.

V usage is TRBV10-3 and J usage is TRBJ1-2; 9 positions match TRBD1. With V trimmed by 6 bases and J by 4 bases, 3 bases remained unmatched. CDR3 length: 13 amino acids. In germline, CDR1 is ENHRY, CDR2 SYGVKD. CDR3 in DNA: TGTGCCATCAGAGGACAGGGGCCCTATGGCTACACCTTC. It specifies CAIRGQGPYGYTF.

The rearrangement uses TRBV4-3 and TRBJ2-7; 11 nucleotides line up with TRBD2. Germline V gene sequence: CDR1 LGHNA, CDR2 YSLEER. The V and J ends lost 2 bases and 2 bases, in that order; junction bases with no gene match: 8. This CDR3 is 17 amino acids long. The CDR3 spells CASSQPTSGGSPYEQYF. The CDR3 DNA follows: TGCGCCAGCAGCCAACCAACTAGCGGGGGTTCCCCCTACGAGCAGTACTTC.

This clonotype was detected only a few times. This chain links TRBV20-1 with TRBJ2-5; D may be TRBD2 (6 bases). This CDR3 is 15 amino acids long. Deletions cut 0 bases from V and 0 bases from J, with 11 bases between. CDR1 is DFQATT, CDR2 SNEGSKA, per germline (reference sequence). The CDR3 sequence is CSARDDRDYQETQYF. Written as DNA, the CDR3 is TGCAGTGCTAGAGACGACCGGGACTACCAAGAGACCCAGTACTTC.